Listed below are T cell receptor beta chains from one sample, sequenced in a study of blood T cell repertoires in COVID-19. Libraries were prepared by immunoSEQ multiplex PCR; TCRdb keeps only in-frame clonotypes and omits some of them. This repertoire shows approximately 220,000 clones, 86% found once; its top ten account for about 4.5%. The sequenced material came from PBMCs or T cells enriched from blood (not recorded which). The source is a woman aged 25 to 39 who had been exposed to COVID-19. Both conserved end residues are part of each CDR3. The D gene is left open where the match is weak. Size is stated for part of the rows, as once, few or many counts, or as a class when the clone is expanded.

J gene | D gene | V gene | clone size | CDR3 length | CDR3 protein | CDR3 DNA
TRBJ1-1 | NA | TRBV7-2 | NA | 16 | CASSLNSPRGNTEAFF | TGTGCCAGCAGCTTAAACTCCCCAAGAGGAAACACTGAAGCTTTCTTT
TRBJ2-1 | TRBD2 | TRBV6-6 | NA | 14 | CASRLAGVSNEQFF | TGTGCCAGCAGACTAGCGGGGGTTTCCAATGAGCAGTTCTTC
TRBJ2-2 | NA | TRBV13 | NA | 19 | CASSLVGSGGGLDTGELFF | TGTGCCAGCAGCTTAGTGGGGAGTGGCGGGGGCCTCGACACCGGGGAGCTGTTTTTT
TRBJ2-1 | NA | TRBV13 | NA | 13 | CASSTSAYNEQFF | TGTGCCAGCAGCACATCCGCCTACAATGAGCAGTTCTTC
TRBJ2-1 | TRBD2 | TRBV28 | NA | 16 | CASSDQRRGGYNEQFF | TGTGCCAGCAGTGACCAGAGGCGGGGGGGTTACAATGAGCAGTTCTTC
TRBJ1-4 | NA | TRBV5-1 | NA | 17 | CASSLGRDRATNEKLFF | TGCGCCAGCAGCTTGGGGAGGGATCGAGCAACTAATGAAAAACTGTTTTTT
TRBJ2-5 | TRBD1 | TRBV28 | NA | 14 | CASTNRGLQETQYF | TGTGCCAGCACCAACAGGGGGCTCCAAGAGACCCAGTACTTC
TRBJ1-4 | TRBD1 | TRBV7-7 | NA | 15 | CASSRTGTGVEKLFF | TGTGCTAGCAGCAGAACCGGGACAGGGGTAGAAAAACTGTTTTTT
TRBJ1-1 | NA | TRBV5-5 | NA | 14 | CASSSLGGNTEAFF | TGTGCCAGCAGCTCCCTAGGGGGGAACACTGAAGCTTTCTTT
TRBJ2-6 | NA | TRBV18 | once | 16 | CASSQPRQTGANVLTF | TGTGCCAGCTCACAACCGCGGCAGACTGGGGCCAACGTCCTGACTTTC
TRBJ1-2 | NA | TRBV2 | NA | 15 | CARGMGEEDFYGYTF | TGTGCCAGAGGGATGGGGGAGGAAGATTTCTATGGCTACACCTTC
TRBJ2-3 | TRBD2 | TRBV24-1 | NA | 15 | CATSDAGGTTDTQYF | TGTGCCACCAGTGATGCGGGAGGTACCACAGATACGCAGTATTTT
TRBJ1-4 | NA | TRBV2 | NA | 13 | CASSEDTNEKLFF | TGTGCCAGCAGTGAGGACACCAATGAAAAACTGTTTTTT
TRBJ1-1 | NA | TRBV18 | NA | 13 | CASLRDKNTEAFF | TGTGCCAGCTTACGGGACAAGAACACTGAAGCTTTCTTT
TRBJ2-5 | NA | TRBV19 | NA | 11 | CASTHEETQYF | TGTGCCAGTACCCACGAGGAGACCCAGTACTTC
TRBJ1-4 | TRBD1 | TRBV2 | NA | 14 | CASSEDRGNEKLFF | TGTGCCAGCAGTGAAGACAGGGGTAATGAAAAACTGTTTTTT
TRBJ2-7 | TRBD1 | TRBV7-6 | NA | 13 | CASSDRQGLEQYF | TGTGCCAGCAGCGACAGACAGGGGCTCGAGCAGTACTTC
TRBJ1-1 | NA | TRBV6-5 | NA | 14 | CASSKRGWDTEAFF | TGTGCCAGCAGTAAAAGGGGCTGGGACACTGAAGCTTTCTTT
TRBJ2-7 | NA | TRBV9 | NA | 15 | CASSPRRGNTYEQYF | TGTGCCAGCAGCCCCCGAAGGGGGAATACCTACGAGCAGTACTTC
TRBJ1-4 | TRBD1 | TRBV4-1 | NA | 14 | CASSQTGYGEKLFF | TGCGCCAGCAGCCAGACAGGGTATGGGGAAAAACTGTTTTTT
TRBJ1-2 | NA | TRBV6-5 | NA | 13 | CASSYAGFFGYTF | TGTGCCAGCAGTTACGCAGGGTTTTTTGGCTACACCTTC
TRBJ1-1 | NA | TRBV6-5 | NA | 15 | CASSYSSGGGTEAFF | TGTGCCAGCAGTTACTCGAGTGGGGGGGGCACTGAAGCTTTCTTT
TRBJ1-1 | NA | TRBV29-1 | NA | 13 | CSVKETGNTEAFF | TGCAGCGTTAAGGAGACAGGAAACACTGAAGCTTTCTTT
TRBJ1-3 | TRBD1 | TRBV7-6 | few | 17 | CASSLWGQGASGNTIYF | TGTGCCAGCAGCTTATGGGGACAGGGGGCAAGTGGAAACACCATATATTTT
TRBJ1-1 | TRBD1 | TRBV27 | NA | 16 | CASSLQTGARNTEAFF | TGTGCCAGCAGTCTCCAGACAGGGGCCAGGAACACTGAAGCTTTCTTT
TRBJ1-1 | NA | TRBV19 | NA | 13 | CASSIQMNTEAFF | TGTGCCAGTAGTATTCAGATGAACACTGAAGCTTTCTTT